This T cell receptor (beta chain) was documented in a study of cytomegalovirus exposure and HLA in healthy donors. Study-wide background: Most genotyped donors, roughly 80% of about 400, had Caucasian-associated genetic ancestry. Notes on the study in general: A classifier reportedly called cytomegalovirus status with high sensitivity and specificity. Trimming of TCR beta V- and J-genes showed a link, identified in a later analysis, to a missense DCLRE1C variant.

As for this clone: Its target is unknown.

When sampled, the donors appeared nominally healthy, though they likely had unrecorded immune exposures. The PCR had 60 Vbeta and 13 Jbeta primers. Generated by immunoSEQ multiplex PCR, the TCRdb table keeps only in-frame clones and is missing some. This sample has roughly 150,000 clones, with around 75% found just once. This receptor was identified in a man aged 55 to 69 in good health and CMV-seronegative. The material sequenced was PBMCs.

The CDR3, as DNA: TGTGCCAGCAGTCCTAGACAGGGAAGGGGCAATCAGCCCCAGCATTTT. Encoded protein: CASSPRQGRGNQPQHF. The rearrangement links TRBV28 to TRBJ1-5; 7 positions match TRBD1. The trim removed 5 bases at V and 2 bases at J, leaving 9 bases unmatched. The CDR3 covers 16 residues. Germline loops: CDR1 MDHEN, CDR2 SYDVKM.